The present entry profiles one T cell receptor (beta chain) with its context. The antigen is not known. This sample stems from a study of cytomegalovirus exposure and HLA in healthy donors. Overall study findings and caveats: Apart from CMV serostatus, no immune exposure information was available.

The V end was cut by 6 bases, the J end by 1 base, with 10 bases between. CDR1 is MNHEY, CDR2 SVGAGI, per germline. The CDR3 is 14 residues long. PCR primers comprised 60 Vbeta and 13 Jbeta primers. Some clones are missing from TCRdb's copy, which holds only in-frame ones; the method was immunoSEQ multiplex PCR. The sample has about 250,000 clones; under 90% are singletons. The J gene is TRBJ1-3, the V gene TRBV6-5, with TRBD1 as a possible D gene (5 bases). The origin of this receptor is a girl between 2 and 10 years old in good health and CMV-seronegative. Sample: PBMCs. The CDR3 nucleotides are TGTGCCAGCAGAAGACAGACGTCTGGAAACACCATATATTTT. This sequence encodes CASRRQTSGNTIYF.